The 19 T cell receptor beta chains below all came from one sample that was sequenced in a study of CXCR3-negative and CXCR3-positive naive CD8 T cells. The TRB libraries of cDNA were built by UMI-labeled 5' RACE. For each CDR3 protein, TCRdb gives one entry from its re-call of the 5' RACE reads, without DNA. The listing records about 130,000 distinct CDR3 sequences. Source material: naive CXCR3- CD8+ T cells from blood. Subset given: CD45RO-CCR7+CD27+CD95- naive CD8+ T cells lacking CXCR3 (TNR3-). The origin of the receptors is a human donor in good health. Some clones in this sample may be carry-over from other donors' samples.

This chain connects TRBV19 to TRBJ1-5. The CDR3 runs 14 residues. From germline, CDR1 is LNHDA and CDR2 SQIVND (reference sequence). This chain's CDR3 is CASTIGTVNQPQHF.

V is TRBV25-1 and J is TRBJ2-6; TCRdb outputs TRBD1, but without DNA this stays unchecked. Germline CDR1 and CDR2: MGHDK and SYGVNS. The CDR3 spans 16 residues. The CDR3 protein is CASSALSASGANVLTF.

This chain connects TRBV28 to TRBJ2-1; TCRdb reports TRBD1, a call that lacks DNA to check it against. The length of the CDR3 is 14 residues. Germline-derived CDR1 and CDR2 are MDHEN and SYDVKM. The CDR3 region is CASSGQGSYNEQFF.

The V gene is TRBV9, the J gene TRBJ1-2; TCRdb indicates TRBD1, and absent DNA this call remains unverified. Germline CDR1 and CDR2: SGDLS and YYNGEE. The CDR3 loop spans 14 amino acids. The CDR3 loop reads CASRDRKGNYGYTF.

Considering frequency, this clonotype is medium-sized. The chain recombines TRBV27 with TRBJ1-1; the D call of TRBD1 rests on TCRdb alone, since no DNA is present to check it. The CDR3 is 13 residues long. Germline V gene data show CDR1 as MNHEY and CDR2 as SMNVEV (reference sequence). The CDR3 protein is CASSLGWGTEAFF.

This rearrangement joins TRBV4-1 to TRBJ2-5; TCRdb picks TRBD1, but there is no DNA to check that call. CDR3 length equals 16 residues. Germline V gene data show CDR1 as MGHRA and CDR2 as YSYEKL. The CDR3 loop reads CASSQTGTAYQETQYF.

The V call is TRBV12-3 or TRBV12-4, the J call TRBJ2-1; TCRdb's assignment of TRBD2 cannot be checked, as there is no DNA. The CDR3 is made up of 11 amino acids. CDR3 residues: CASSFGTSWFF.

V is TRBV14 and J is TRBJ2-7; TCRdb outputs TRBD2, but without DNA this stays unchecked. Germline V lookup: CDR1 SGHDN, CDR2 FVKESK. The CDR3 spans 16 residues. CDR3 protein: CASSQEALAGTYEQYF.

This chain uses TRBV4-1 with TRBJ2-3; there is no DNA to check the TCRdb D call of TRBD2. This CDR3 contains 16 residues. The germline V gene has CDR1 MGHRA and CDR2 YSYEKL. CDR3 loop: CASSQDLGLAGDTQYF.

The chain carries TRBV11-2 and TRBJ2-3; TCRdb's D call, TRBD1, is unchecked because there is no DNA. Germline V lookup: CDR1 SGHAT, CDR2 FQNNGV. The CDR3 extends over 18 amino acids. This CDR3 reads CASSLDGAGQGWADTQYF.

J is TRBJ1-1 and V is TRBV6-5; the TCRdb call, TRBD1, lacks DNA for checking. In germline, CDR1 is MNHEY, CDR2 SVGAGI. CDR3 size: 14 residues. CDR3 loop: CASSLSTALTEAFF.

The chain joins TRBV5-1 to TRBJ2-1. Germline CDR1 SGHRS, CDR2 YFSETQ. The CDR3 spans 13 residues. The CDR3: CASSLNSCNEQFF.

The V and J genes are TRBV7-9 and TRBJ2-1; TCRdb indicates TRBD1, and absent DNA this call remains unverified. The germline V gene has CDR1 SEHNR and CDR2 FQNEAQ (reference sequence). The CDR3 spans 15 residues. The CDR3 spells CASSLGGGIGNEQFF.

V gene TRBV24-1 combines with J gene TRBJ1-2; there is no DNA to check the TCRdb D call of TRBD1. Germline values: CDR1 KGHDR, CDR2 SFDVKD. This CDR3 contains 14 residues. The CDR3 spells CATSDTDRVYGYTF.

The CDR3 region is CASSLSVRGRGEQFF. The chain recombines TRBV28 with TRBJ2-1; there is no DNA to check the TCRdb D call of TRBD1. This CDR3 spans 15 amino acids. Per germline, CDR1 MDHEN and CDR2 SYDVKM.

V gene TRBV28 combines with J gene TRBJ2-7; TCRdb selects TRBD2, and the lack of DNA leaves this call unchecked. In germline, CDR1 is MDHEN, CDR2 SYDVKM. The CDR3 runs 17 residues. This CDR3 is CASSLSPIAGGSYEQYF.

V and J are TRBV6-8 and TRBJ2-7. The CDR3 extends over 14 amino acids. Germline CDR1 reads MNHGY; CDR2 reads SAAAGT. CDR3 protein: CASSYPVGGYEQYF.

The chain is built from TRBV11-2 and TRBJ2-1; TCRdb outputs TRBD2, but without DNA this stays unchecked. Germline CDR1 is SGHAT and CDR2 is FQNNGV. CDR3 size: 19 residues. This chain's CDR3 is CASSLVLAGGPPFYNEQFF. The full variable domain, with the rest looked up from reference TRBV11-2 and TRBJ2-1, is EAGVAQSPRYKIIEKRQSVAFWCNPISGHATLYWYQQILGQGPKLLIQFQNNGVVDDSQLPKDRFSAERLKGVDSTLKIQPAKLEDSAVYLCASSLVLAGGPPFYNEQFFGPGTRLTVL.

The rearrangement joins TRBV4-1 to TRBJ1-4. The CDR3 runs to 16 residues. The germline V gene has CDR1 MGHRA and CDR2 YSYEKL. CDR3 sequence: CASSQVVVLGGEKLFF.